Following are 29 T cell receptor beta chains from one sample sequenced in a study of PD-L1 blockade in urothelial cancer (dated 2017 in TCRdb). Library method: the immunoSEQ multiplex PCR assay. The table was pulled from immuneACCESS by TCRdb, which kept in-frame rearrangements only. Such tables lose some clones; where checked, under half of the loss comes from unresolved V genes, and the rest has no known cause. This sample comprises tens of thousands of clones, 80% to 85% of them detected only once. Clones ranked in the top ten supply around 1.9% of the sample. The time point label corresponds to: pretreatment peripheral blood. The sequences come from PBMCs, collected around atezolizumab (anti-PD-L1) treatment. The receptors shown here come from a man aged 55 to 70 with urothelial cancer.

This sequence joins TRBV4-3 and TRBJ2-2; 8 positions agree with TRBD2. J lost 7 bases, V lost 0 bases, and 1 base had no gene match. The CDR3 totals 14 residues. The germline V gene has CDR1 LGHNA and CDR2 YSLEER. The CDR3 coding sequence is TGCGCCAGCAGCCAAGATCGGGGGGGCGGGGAGCTGTTTTTT. Protein: CASSQDRGGGELFF.

This rearrangement joins TRBV19 to TRBJ2-7; tentatively, D is TRBD2 (6 bases). Trimming left V 10 bases short and J 3 bases short, with 10 bases between. Per the germline V gene, CDR1 is LNHDA and CDR2 is SQIVND (reference sequence). This CDR3 has 11 residues. DNA for the CDR3: TGTGCCACTTCGACTAGCTACGAGCAGTACTTC. It codes for CATSTSYEQYF.

J is TRBJ2-3 and V is TRBV28; 10 positions agree with TRBD1. The length of the CDR3 is 18 residues. CDR1 MDHEN and CDR2 SYDVKM come from the germline V gene. V shed 5 bases, J shed 1 base, and the junction held 12 bases outside the gene matches. CDR3 sequence (DNA): TGTGCCAGCAGTCTGACAGGGGGCCTCACCACGGGCACAGATACGCAGTATTTT. Amino acid sequence: CASSLTGGLTTGTDTQYF.

The chain is built from TRBV19 and TRBJ1-2; 8 nucleotides align to TRBD1. V was clipped by 6 bases and J by 6 bases; unmatched bases: 9. This CDR3 has 14 residues. From germline, CDR1 is LNHDA and CDR2 SQIVND (reference sequence). The CDR3 sequence: CASRAFRGQHGYTF. DNA for the CDR3: TGTGCCAGTAGGGCATTCAGGGGGCAGCATGGCTACACCTTC. Full variable domain (outside the CDR3, taken from reference TRBV19 and TRBJ1-2): DGGITQSPKYLFRKEGQNVTLSCEQNLNHDAMYWYRQDPGQGLRLIYYSQIVNDFQKGDIAEGYSVSREKKESFPLTVTSAQKNPTAFYLCASRAFRGQHGYTFGSGTRLTVV.

The V and J genes are TRBV6-6 and TRBJ1-2; 9 nucleotides align to TRBD1. Losses at the gene ends were 4 bases for V and 6 bases for J; bases not matched to a gene: 3. This CDR3 region has 13 residues. Germline V lookup: CDR1 MNHNY, CDR2 SVGAGI (reference sequence). CDR3 nucleotides: TGTGCCAGCAGTTGGGACAGGGAAAATGGCTACACCTTC. Translating it yields CASSWDRENGYTF.

This chain links TRBV4-2 with TRBJ1-1; 9 bases line up with TRBD1. The germline CDR1 and CDR2 sequences are LGHNA and YNFKEQ. The CDR3 contains 16 residues. V shed 0 bases, J shed 4 bases, and the junction held 6 bases outside the gene matches. The CDR3 nucleotides read TGTGCCAGCAGCCAAGAGGGGACAGGGCGAGGCACTGAAGCTTTCTTT. Its protein product is CASSQEGTGRGTEAFF.

This chain links TRBV28 with TRBJ1-2; D may be TRBD1 (5 bases). Germline V gene data show CDR1 as MDHEN and CDR2 as SYDVKM. Trimming cost V 5 bases and J 1 base, with 11 bases left between them. This CDR3 spans 14 amino acids. The CDR3 loop is CASSQGGNNYGYTF. For the CDR3, the DNA is TGTGCCAGCAGTCAGGGCGGTAATAACTATGGCTACACCTTC.

This clone was seen a handful of times. In DNA, the CDR3 is TGTGCCAGCAGCCAAGATCGAGTGGGCAGCTCTGGAAACACCATATATTTT. It encodes CASSQDRVGSSGNTIYF. The chain links TRBV4-2 to TRBJ1-3; D gene unclear. This CDR3 contains 17 residues. Trimming shortened V by 0 bases and J by 0 bases, and 12 bases separated the two germline ends. The germline CDR1 and CDR2 sequences are LGHNA and YNFKEQ.

The chain joins TRBV14 to TRBJ2-1, with 9 bases that match TRBD2. J lost 4 bases, V lost 4 bases, and 14 bases had no gene match. There are 18 residues in the CDR3. Germline CDR1 and CDR2: SGHDN and FVKESK. The chain's CDR3 is CASSRGLATNSKYNEQFF. For the CDR3, the DNA is TGTGCCAGCAGCCGCGGACTAGCGACCAATTCAAAGTACAATGAGCAGTTCTTC.

The V call is TRBV18, the J call TRBJ1-4; 7 positions match TRBD1. J gave up 14 bases and V 3 bases, and 9 bases lay outside the gene matches. The CDR3 is 13 residues long. Germline V CDR1 and CDR2: KGHSH, LQKENI. The DNA for the CDR3 is TGTGCCAGCTCACCCGGACAGGTAGAAACCCTGTTTTTT. It translates to CASSPGQVETLFF.

The V gene is TRBV20-1, the J gene TRBJ2-1; D is unclear. V lost 3 bases and J 12 bases, leaving 9 bases between the germline ends. The CDR3 loop spans 10 amino acids. Germline-derived CDR1 and CDR2 are DFQATT and SNEGSKA (reference sequence). The CDR3 sequence is CSASMAGQFF. The CDR3 region has the DNA TGCAGTGCTAGTATGGCAGGGCAGTTCTTC.

The V gene is TRBV13, the J gene TRBJ2-1, with 9 bases lining up with TRBD2. This CDR3 has 17 amino acids. The germline V gene has CDR1 PRHDT and CDR2 FYEKMQ (reference sequence). Trimming at V came to 1 base and at J to 6 bases, leaving 10 bases not matched to a gene. The CDR3 nucleotides read TGTGCCAGCAGCTTAGTAGCGGGGGTCTACCGGGGCAATGAGCAGTTCTTC. This translates into CASSLVAGVYRGNEQFF.

In its sample, this clone was seen a few times. CDR3 protein: CASSDSLAEKETQYF. In DNA, the CDR3 is TGTGCCAGCAGCGATTCACTAGCGGAAAAAGAGACCCAGTACTTC. The V and J genes are TRBV7-6 and TRBJ2-5; the match to TRBD2 covers 8 bases. Per the germline V gene, CDR1 is SGHVS and CDR2 is FNYEAQ. This CDR3 spans 15 amino acids. The V gene end was trimmed by 5 bases and the J gene end by 3 bases; junction bases not matched to a gene: 8.

CDR3 residues: CASSDDRAYSYEQYF. The CDR3 coding sequence is TGTGCCAGCAGTGATGACAGGGCTTACTCCTACGAGCAGTACTTC. This chain uses TRBV6-1 with TRBJ2-7; 7 bases match TRBD1. Trimming cost V 3 bases and J 0 bases; bases outside gene matches: 5. The CDR3 spans 15 residues. Germline loops: CDR1 MNHNS, CDR2 SASEGT.

The chain carries TRBV5-1 and TRBJ2-1; 10 bases are shared with TRBD2. Trimming at V came to 0 bases and at J to 4 bases, leaving 7 bases not matched to a gene. CDR3 length: 17 residues. Germline lookup yields CDR1 SGHRS and CDR2 YFSETQ. CDR3 sequence reads: CASSLALLAGAYNEQFF. CDR3 in DNA: TGCGCCAGCAGCTTGGCCCTTCTAGCGGGGGCTTACAATGAGCAGTTCTTC.

This chain joins TRBV4-1 and TRBJ2-1; a possible D gene is TRBD2 (7 bases). This CDR3 has 15 amino acids. Trimming cost V 4 bases and J 6 bases, with 16 bases left between them. CDR1 and CDR2 from the germline V gene are MGHRA and YSYEKL. The CDR3 loop reads CASSRPGRGPNEQFF. CDR3 nucleotides: TGCGCCAGCAGCCGCCCGGGGCGGGGGCCCAATGAGCAGTTCTTC.

This clone was found a few times. This chain links TRBV11-2 with TRBJ1-6, with 9 bases matching TRBD1. CDR3 length equals 18 residues. V lost 1 base and J lost 10; bases outside the gene matches: 14. Germline CDR1 and CDR2: SGHAT and FQNNGV. The CDR3 nucleotides are TGTGCCAGCAGCTTAGTTCGATCCCTGACAGGGGGAGGATCACCCCTCCACTTT. Translating it yields CASSLVRSLTGGGSPLHF.

This clone came up a few times. The chain's CDR3 is CASSLTGANYGYTF. CDR3 sequence (DNA): TGTGCCAGCAGCTTGACAGGGGCTAACTATGGCTACACCTTC. The gene calls are TRBV5-6 and TRBJ1-2; 7 bases are a match to TRBD1. The V and J ends lost 1 base and 0 bases, in that order; junction bases with no gene match: 0. Germline V gives CDR1 SGHDT, CDR2 YYEEEE. The CDR3 totals 14 residues. The variable domain in full, with the rest retrieved from reference TRBV5-6 and TRBJ1-2, is DAGVTQSPTHLIKTRGQQVTLRCSPKSGHDTVSWYQQALGQGPQFIFQYYEEEERQRGNFPDRFSGHQFPNYSSELNVNALLLGDSALYLCASSLTGANYGYTFGSGTRLTVV.

The chain recombines TRBV28 with TRBJ2-5; 9 positions agree with TRBD2. Germline V gene sequence: CDR1 MDHEN, CDR2 SYDVKM. V shed 6 bases and J 4 bases; nucleotides not matched to a gene: 3. The CDR3 covers 13 residues. The CDR3 reads CASRGTSIETQYF. CDR3 DNA sequence: TGTGCCAGCAGAGGGACTAGCATAGAGACCCAGTACTTC. Using reference TRBV28 and TRBJ2-5 for the parts outside the CDR3, the full variable domain is DVKVTQSSRYLVKRTGEKVFLECVQDMDHENMFWYRQDPGLGLRLIYFSYDVKMKEKGDIPEGYSVSREKKERFSLILESASTNQTSMYLCASRGTSIETQYFGPGTRLLVL.

This clone has more than one count but fewer than ten. This sequence joins TRBV5-4 and TRBJ1-1; D remains ambiguous. Trimming left V 1 base short and J 5 bases short, with 6 bases between. The CDR3 has 12 residues. The V gene's germline CDR1 is SGHNT and CDR2 YYREEE (reference sequence). The CDR3 DNA sequence: TGTGCCAGCAGCTTGTGGGAGACTGAAGCTTTCTTT. Translating it yields CASSLWETEAFF.

The V gene is TRBV9, the J gene TRBJ1-4, with 7 positions matching TRBD1. J gave up 5 bases and V 0 bases, and 4 bases lay outside the gene matches. Germline V gene sequence: CDR1 SGDLS, CDR2 YYNGEE. This CDR3 has 15 residues. The CDR3 sequence: CASSVDGRGNEKLFF. The CDR3 DNA is TGTGCCAGCAGCGTAGACGGCAGGGGGAATGAAAAACTGTTTTTT.

This chain connects TRBV7-9 to TRBJ1-1, with no clear D. Per the germline V gene, CDR1 is SEHNR and CDR2 is FQNEAQ (reference sequence). With 1 base removed from V and 1 base from J, the gap between germline ends came to 4 bases. The CDR3 sequence is 13 residues long. The CDR3 region is CASSLGANTEAFF. The CDR3 DNA sequence: TGTGCCAGCAGCTTAGGGGCGAACACTGAAGCTTTCTTT.

This rearrangement joins TRBV7-2 to TRBJ1-1; D possibly corresponds to TRBD1 (6 bases). Germline CDR1 reads SGHTA; CDR2 reads FQGNSA. The length of the CDR3 is 14 residues. V was trimmed by 5 bases and J by 1 base, leaving 11 bases between them. CDR3 protein: CASSPGHSNTEAFF. For the CDR3, the DNA is TGTGCCAGCAGCCCGGGACATTCGAACACTGAAGCTTTCTTT.

CDR3 amino acids: CASSLTGGSEQFF. The CDR3 DNA follows: TGTGCCAGCAGCTTAACTGGGGGCAGTGAGCAGTTCTTC. The chain is built from TRBV7-3 and TRBJ2-1; tentatively, D is TRBD1 (6 bases). The V gene lost 0 bases and the J gene lost 9 bases, with 9 bases spanning the gap. The CDR3 has 13 residues. The germline gives CDR1 SGHTA, CDR2 FQGTGA. Using reference TRBV7-3 and TRBJ2-1 for the parts outside the CDR3, the full variable domain is GAGVSQTPSNKVTEKGKYVELRCDPISGHTALYWYRQSLGQGPEFLIYFQGTGAADDSGLPNDRFFAVRPEGSVSTLKIQRTERGDSAVYLCASSLTGGSEQFFGPGTRLTVL.

The V and J genes are TRBV18 and TRBJ1-1, with a possible D match to TRBD1 (5 bases). The CDR3 extends over 11 amino acids. Trimming cost V 0 bases and J 11 bases, with 7 bases left between them. CDR1 and CDR2 from the germline V gene are KGHSH and LQKENI. DNA for the CDR3: TGTGCCAGCTCACCACCAGGGGATGCTTTCTTT. It translates to CASSPPGDAFF.

The chain couples TRBV7-3 to TRBJ2-3, with unresolved D. Germline-derived CDR1 and CDR2 are SGHTA and FQGTGA. The ends were cut back, 1 base at V and 7 bases at J, with 18 bases in the middle. The CDR3 sequence is 16 residues long. The CDR3 coding sequence is TGTGCCAGCAGCTTAAGAACTCTCTTTCCCCAAAATACGCAGTATTTT. This sequence encodes CASSLRTLFPQNTQYF.

The chain employs TRBV7-9 and TRBJ2-1; 8 nucleotides match TRBD2. The CDR3 runs 14 residues. V was pared by 5 bases and J by 2 bases, with 2 bases of the junction left unmatched. In germline, CDR1 is SEHNR, CDR2 FQNEAQ (reference sequence). CDR3 sequence (DNA): TGTGCCAGCAGCCTTAGCGGGACCTACAATGAGCAGTTCTTC. Translating it yields CASSLSGTYNEQFF.

J is TRBJ1-6 and V is TRBV19; TRBD1 matches at 7 bases. The ends lost 5 bases at V and 11 bases at J; junction bases unmatched: 3. CDR3 length: 12 residues. Germline V CDR1 and CDR2: LNHDA, SQIVND (reference sequence). CDR3 loop: CASSDREAPLHF. In DNA, the CDR3 is TGTGCCAGTAGTGACAGGGAAGCACCCCTCCACTTT.

The V and J genes are TRBV7-2 and TRBJ1-2, with unresolved D. V lost 4 bases and J lost 8, with 11 bases in between. Germline V gene data show CDR1 as SGHTA and CDR2 as FQGNSA. This CDR3 has 12 residues. The CDR3 DNA sequence: TGTGCCAGCAGCTCCCTAAGAGGGGGCTACACCTTC. The encoded protein is CASSSLRGGYTF. The full variable domain, in which reference TRBV7-2 and TRBJ1-2 provide the parts outside the CDR3, is GAGVSQSPSNKVTEKGKDVELRCDPISGHTALYWYRQSLGQGLEFLIYFQGNSAPDKSGLPSDRFSAERTGGSVSTLTIQRTQQEDSAVYLCASSSLRGGYTFGSGTRLTVV.